The 30 T cell receptor beta chains presented below share a single source sample, sequenced in a study of cytomegalovirus exposure and HLA in healthy donors. The PCR had 60 Vbeta and 13 Jbeta primers. Some clones are missing from TCRdb's copy, which holds only in-frame ones; the method was immunoSEQ multiplex PCR. The sample includes about 200,000 clones, about 78% of them seen just once. Sample: PBMCs. These TCRs come from a woman younger than 45 in good health and CMV-seronegative.

Notes on this clone: One end of the junction does not line up with germline, which may come from a read error. The rearrangement joins TRBV30 to TRBJ1-2; TRBD1 aligns across 8 bases. The CDR3 totals 15 residues. CDR1 and CDR2 from the germline V gene are GTSNPN and SVGIG (reference sequence). The CDR3 is CAGTRDRRANYGYPF. DNA for the CDR3: TGTGCCGGGACCCGGGACAGGAGAGCTAACTATGGCTACCCCTTC.

The chain has TRBV29-1 and TRBJ2-3; TRBD2 aligns across 8 bases. The CDR3 runs 13 residues. Germline V lookup: CDR1 SQVTM, CDR2 ANQGSEA. The trim removed 7 bases at V and 2 bases at J, leaving 5 bases unmatched. This CDR3 reads CSGSGGHTDTQYF. The DNA of the CDR3 is TGCAGCGGCAGCGGGGGACACACAGATACGCAGTATTTT.

This chain joins TRBV4-1 and TRBJ1-4; 7 nucleotides align to TRBD1. CDR1 and CDR2 from the germline V gene are MGHRA and YSYEKL. This CDR3 has 15 amino acids. Trimming cost V 1 base and J 5 bases; bases outside gene matches: 4. In nucleotides, the CDR3 is TGCGCCAGCAGCCAAGTGTGGACAGGAAATGAAAAACTGTTTTTT. As protein: CASSQVWTGNEKLFF.

On this clone: One end of the junction does not line up with germline, which may come from a read error. The chain employs TRBV5-4 and TRBJ1-2; unclear D gene. The CDR3 has 14 amino acids. CDR1 and CDR2 (germline): SGHNT, YYREEE (reference sequence). CDR3 in amino acids: CASSLEPINYGYPF. Here the CDR3 DNA reads TGTGCCAGCAGCTTGGAACCGATTAACTATGGCTACCCCTTC. The variable domain in full, with the rest retrieved from reference TRBV5-4 and TRBJ1-2, is ETGVTQSPTHLIKTRGQQVTLRCSSQSGHNTVSWYQQALGQGPQFIFQYYREEENGRGNFPPRFSGLQFPNYSSELNVNALELDDSALYLCASSLEPINYGYPFGSGTRLTVV.

The chain carries TRBV30 and TRBJ2-5; TRBD2 matches at 7 bases. Trimming at V came to 2 bases and at J to 9 bases, leaving 6 bases not matched to a gene. CDR1 GTSNPN and CDR2 SVGIG come from the germline V gene (reference sequence). The CDR3 runs 12 residues. CDR3 nucleotide sequence: TGTGCCTGGAGTAGACTAGCAGGGCCCCAGTACTTC. This translates into CAWSRLAGPQYF. Full variable domain (rest looked up from reference TRBV30 and TRBJ2-5): SQTIHQWPATLVQPVGSPLSLECTVEGTSNPNLYWYRQAAGRGLQLLFYSVGIGQISSEVPQNLSASRPQDRQFILSSKKLLLSDSGFYLCAWSRLAGPQYFGPGTRLLVL.

The V call is TRBV10-1, the J call TRBJ2-1; D uncertain. This CDR3 is 14 amino acids long. Between the trimmed V and J ends, which lost 4 bases and 7 bases, there was a span of 14 bases. In germline, CDR1 is WNHNN, CDR2 SYGVQD (reference sequence). Here the CDR3 reads CASSVTPAANEQFF. CDR3 bases: TGCGCCAGCAGTGTCACCCCTGCAGCGAATGAGCAGTTCTTC.

The chain has TRBV4-1 and TRBJ2-1; 10 bases line up with TRBD2. V gave up 3 bases and J gave up 7 bases; unmatched junction bases: 9. The CDR3 spans 16 residues. Germline V gene lookup returns CDR1 MGHRA and CDR2 YSYEKL. This CDR3 is CASSHLAGGPGNEQFF. Written as DNA, the CDR3 is TGCGCCAGCAGCCATTTAGCGGGGGGACCTGGGAATGAGCAGTTCTTC.

CDR3 protein: CASSTEQGPQYF. For the CDR3, the DNA is TGCGCCAGCAGCACCGAACAGGGGCCGCAGTATTTT. The chain joins TRBV5-1 to TRBJ2-3, with TRBD1 matching 7 bases. The J segment lost 10 bases and the V segment lost 4 bases, leaving 6 bases of the junction unmatched. The CDR3 has 12 residues. The germline V gene has CDR1 SGHRS and CDR2 YFSETQ. Together with reference TRBV5-1 and TRBJ2-3, the CDR3 gives the full variable domain: KAGVTQTPRYLIKTRGQQVTLSCSPISGHRSVSWYQQTPGQGLQFLFEYFSETQRNKGNFPGRFSGRQFSNSRSEMNVSTLELGDSALYLCASSTEQGPQYFGPGTRLTVL.

V and J are TRBV10-2 and TRBJ1-2, with 9 bases that match TRBD1. The germline V gene encodes CDR1 WSHSY and CDR2 SAAADI. The trim removed 4 bases at V and 7 bases at J, leaving 1 base unmatched. CDR3 length equals 12 residues. This CDR3 reads CASSADRGGYTF. The CDR3 DNA reads as TGCGCCAGCAGTGCGGACAGGGGTGGCTACACCTTC.

V is TRBV5-1 and J is TRBJ1-1; TRBD1 is a possible D gene (5 bases). The CDR3 has 13 residues. The V and J ends lost 0 bases and 8 bases respectively, with 11 bases between them. The germline V gene has CDR1 SGHRS and CDR2 YFSETQ. This CDR3 is CASSLEQVDEAFF. CDR3 DNA: TGCGCCAGCAGCTTGGAACAGGTTGACGAAGCTTTCTTT.

This chain uses TRBV7-2 with TRBJ2-1; the D gene is possibly TRBD2 (6 bases). Germline V gene data show CDR1 as SGHTA and CDR2 as FQGNSA. V lost 4 bases to trimming and J lost 5 bases, with 15 bases between them. This CDR3 has 15 amino acids. The CDR3 spells CASSSPRSGHNEQFF. CDR3 coding DNA: TGTGCCAGCAGCTCCCCGCGTAGCGGTCACAATGAGCAGTTCTTC.

The V gene is TRBV6-5, the J gene TRBJ2-7; weak D call: TRBD2 (7 bases). Germline values: CDR1 MNHEY, CDR2 SVGAGI. The CDR3 consists of 13 residues. V gave up 7 bases and J gave up 7 bases, with 17 bases separating them. Written as DNA, the CDR3 is TGTGCCAGCACCACAGGGAGGGCTGGAGAGCAGTACTTC. As protein: CASTTGRAGEQYF.

This clone was seen just once. The chain has TRBV25-1 and TRBJ1-5, with 7 bases aligning to TRBD1. Germline lookup yields CDR1 MGHDK and CDR2 SYGVNS. With V trimmed by 1 base and J by 3 bases, 3 bases remained unmatched. The CDR3 is 15 residues long. The CDR3: CASSESGQLNQPQHF. The CDR3 nucleotides read TGTGCCAGCAGTGAATCGGGACAGCTCAATCAGCCCCAGCATTTT.

The genes are TRBV15 and TRBJ1-2, with D possibly matching TRBD1 (6 bases). CDR1 and CDR2 (germline): LNHNV, YYDKDF (reference sequence). CDR3 length equals 14 residues. The V end lost 5 bases, the J end lost 2 bases, and 12 bases lay between the germline ends. This CDR3 reads CATSLGGDNYGYTF. CDR3 DNA: TGTGCCACCAGCCTAGGGGGAGACAACTATGGCTACACCTTC. Complete variable domain (other parts from reference TRBV15 and TRBJ1-2): DAMVIQNPRYQVTQFGKPVTLSCSQTLNHNVMYWYQQKSSQAPKLLFHYYDKDFNNEADTPDNFQSRRPNTSFCFLDIRSPGLGDTAMYLCATSLGGDNYGYTFGSGTRLTVV.

This chain connects TRBV19 to TRBJ1-1; 7 bases are shared with TRBD1. V lost 5 bases, J lost 5 bases, and 11 bases stayed unmatched. Germline V CDR1 and CDR2: LNHDA, SQIVND (reference sequence). CDR3 size: 15 residues. CDR3 sequence (DNA): TGTGCCAGTAGTCTAGCACCACAGGGGAAGACTGAAGCTTTCTTT. As protein: CASSLAPQGKTEAFF. The full variable domain, in which reference TRBV19 and TRBJ1-1 provide the parts outside the CDR3, is DGGITQSPKYLFRKEGQNVTLSCEQNLNHDAMYWYRQDPGQGLRLIYYSQIVNDFQKGDIAEGYSVSREKKESFPLTVTSAQKNPTAFYLCASSLAPQGKTEAFFGQGTRLTVV.

This clone occurred once. The chain combines TRBV10-3 with TRBJ2-2; 10 bases are shared with TRBD2. There are 16 residues in the CDR3. Germline CDR1 and CDR2: ENHRY and SYGVKD. V shed 8 bases, J shed 1 base, and the junction held 7 bases outside the gene matches. CDR3 amino acids: CAIRSSGSGNTGELFF. Written as DNA, the CDR3 is TGTGCCATCCGATCTAGCGGGAGTGGGAACACCGGGGAGCTGTTTTTT.

Relative to its sample, this clone is medium-sized. The chain has TRBV6-4 and TRBJ2-1, with 11 positions matching TRBD1. Unmatched junction bases numbered 2, after V lost 4 bases and J lost 3 bases. CDR3 length: 15 amino acids. Germline V gives CDR1 MRHNA, CDR2 SNTAGT. The CDR3 loop reads CASSAGTGGYNEQFF. The CDR3 DNA sequence: TGTGCCAGCAGTGCCGGGACAGGGGGCTACAATGAGCAGTTCTTC.

This clone was observed a single time. The rearrangement uses TRBV6-5 and TRBJ1-5; D gene unclear. Germline CDR1 MNHEY, CDR2 SVGAGI. This CDR3 spans 14 amino acids. Trimming cost V 0 bases and J 7 bases, with 10 bases left between them. The CDR3 region is CASSYSWLYQPQHF. CDR3 sequence (DNA): TGTGCCAGCAGTTACTCATGGCTGTACCAGCCCCAGCATTTT.

The chain employs TRBV6-1 and TRBJ2-3; 9 nucleotides match TRBD1. The CDR3 is 14 residues long. After removal of 6 bases from V and 6 bases from J, the junction contained 7 bases not matched to a gene. Germline V gene sequence: CDR1 MNHNS, CDR2 SASEGT. CDR3 sequence: CASRRTGAIDTQYF. CDR3 in DNA: TGTGCCAGCAGACGGACAGGGGCAATTGATACGCAGTATTTT.

The chain uses TRBV28 and TRBJ1-2; D is uncertain. The V end lost 6 bases, the J end lost 5 bases, and 16 bases lay between the germline ends. The CDR3 is 14 amino acids. CDR1 is MDHEN, CDR2 SYDVKM, per germline. The CDR3 region has the DNA TGTGCCAGCAGCCCTCCCCGCGCACCGTATGGCTACACCTTC. The encoded protein is CASSPPRAPYGYTF.

The chain couples TRBV6-1 to TRBJ2-5; D unclear. This CDR3 is built from 14 residues. CDR1 MNHNS and CDR2 SASEGT come from the germline V gene. Trimming left V 3 bases short and J 5 bases short, with 13 bases between. DNA of the CDR3: TGTGCCAGCAGTGATAATCAGTTGGGCGAGACCCAGTACTTC. Residues: CASSDNQLGETQYF.

This chain joins TRBV18 and TRBJ1-1; 7 bases map to TRBD1. The CDR3 runs to 15 residues. J gave up 5 bases and V 0 bases, and 6 bases lay outside the gene matches. Looked up from germline, CDR1 is KGHSH and CDR2 is LQKENI. The CDR3: CASSPPSTGLTEAFF. CDR3 in DNA: TGTGCCAGCTCACCACCGTCGACAGGGCTTACTGAAGCTTTCTTT.

This chain uses TRBV4-1 with TRBJ2-5; 7 bases are a match to TRBD2. V lost 1 base and J lost 5; bases outside the gene matches: 4. CDR1 and CDR2 (germline): MGHRA, YSYEKL. CDR3 length equals 14 residues. The CDR3 is CASSQGGGPETQYF. The CDR3 DNA sequence: TGCGCCAGCAGCCAAGGCGGGGGACCGGAGACCCAGTACTTC.

In the case of this clone: The same CDR3 can be traced to other DNA sequences in this sample. The CDR3 bases are TGTGCCAGCAGCTCGGGACTAGCGGCTAGCACAGATACGCAGTATTTT. Translating gives CASSSGLAASTDTQYF. V is TRBV5-4 and J is TRBJ2-3, with 11 bases aligning to TRBD2. CDR3 length: 16 residues. Germline CDR1 is SGHNT and CDR2 is YYREEE (reference sequence). After removal of 3 bases from V and 0 bases from J, the junction contained 3 bases not matched to a gene.

A word on this clone: Mismatch with germline at one junction end may stem from a read error. The gene calls are TRBV7-9 and TRBJ1-2, with TRBD1 matching 7 bases. Germline CDR1 SEHNR, CDR2 FQNEAQ (reference sequence). CDR3 size: 12 residues. For the CDR3, the DNA is TGTTCCAGCAGCCGGGGACAGTATGGCTACACCTTC. Protein: CSSSRGQYGYTF.

The chain joins TRBV30 to TRBJ1-5, with D tentatively TRBD1 (6 bases). Germline V gene lookup returns CDR1 GTSNPN and CDR2 SVGIG (reference sequence). The CDR3 has 14 amino acids. With 2 bases removed from V and 7 bases from J, the gap between germline ends came to 15 bases. CDR3 in amino acids: CAWSWGNRVQPQHF. CDR3 DNA: TGTGCCTGGAGTTGGGGAAACAGGGTCCAGCCCCAGCATTTT.

The rearrangement links TRBV2 to TRBJ2-7; D possibly corresponds to TRBD1 (6 bases). The length of the CDR3 is 13 residues. With 8 bases removed from V and 1 base from J, the gap between germline ends came to 12 bases. From germline, CDR1 is SNHLY and CDR2 FYNNEI. The CDR3, as DNA: TGTGCCAGCCGGGGCCAGGGGTCCTACGAGCAGTACTTC. Protein product: CASRGQGSYEQYF.

CDR3 amino acids: CASSRFRSYGYTF. Written as DNA, the CDR3 is TGTGCCAGCAGCCGATTCCGGAGCTATGGCTACACCTTC. V and J are TRBV7-2 and TRBJ1-2, with D unresolved. The CDR3 is made up of 13 amino acids. Germline loops: CDR1 SGHTA, CDR2 FQGNSA. V dropped 5 bases and J dropped 4 bases, with 11 bases sitting between them.

The rearrangement joins TRBV5-1 to TRBJ2-3, with 12 bases lining up with TRBD2. The V gene's germline CDR1 is SGHRS and CDR2 YFSETQ. CDR3 length: 16 amino acids. With V trimmed by 0 bases and J by 2 bases, 1 base remained unmatched. The DNA of the CDR3 is TGCGCCAGCAGCTTGGGGACTAGCGGGGCCACAGATACGCAGTATTTT. The encoded protein is CASSLGTSGATDTQYF.

There are a few counts of this clone. The rearrangement uses TRBV9 and TRBJ1-2, with 7 bases lining up with TRBD1. CDR3 length: 12 amino acids. Germline CDR1 SGDLS, CDR2 YYNGEE. With V trimmed by 4 bases and J by 13 bases, 10 bases remained unmatched. The CDR3 protein is CASSSDGDSGTF. The CDR3 nucleotides are TGTGCCAGCAGCTCAGACGGGGACAGTGGCACCTTC. Supplemented by reference TRBV9 and TRBJ1-2, the full variable domain reads DSGVTQTPKHLITATGQRVTLRCSPRSGDLSVYWYQQSLDQGLQFLIQYYNGEERAKGNILERFSAQQFPDLHSELNLSSLELGDSALYFCASSSDGDSGTFGSGTRLTVV.